This entry concerns a single TCR beta chain. This entry is derived from a study of blood T cell repertoires in COVID-19. Study details: Samples representing acute and convalescent COVID-19 were sourced from the United States, Italy and Spain. In each case, the material was cDNA or gDNA derived from T cells, B-cell-depleted T cells, or PBMCs.

In Seattle, patients joined the study during active infection and were tracked longitudinally. In the original processing: Estimated nucleated cell counts came from reference gene primer amplification. Assay used: immunoSEQ multiplex PCR; TCRdb lists only in-frame clones, some missing. V and J calls and clone size come straight from that table; D and trimming were deduced from the DNA. The profile shows some 520,000 clones, approximately 89% of them singletons. Germline assignment: CDR1 SGHNT and CDR2 YYREEE (reference sequence). The CDR3 has 16 residues. The trim removed 4 bases at V and 4 bases at J, leaving 8 bases unmatched.

This sequence was found in a man between 18 and 29 years old with COVID-19, enrolled during active disease. The V and J genes are TRBV5-4 and TRBJ1-4; 9 bases map to TRBD1. Sequenced sample: peripheral blood. CDR3 amino acids: CASSLIPGQGNEKLFF. Here the CDR3 DNA reads TGTGCCAGCAGCCTAATTCCGGGACAGGGTAATGAAAAACTGTTTTTT.